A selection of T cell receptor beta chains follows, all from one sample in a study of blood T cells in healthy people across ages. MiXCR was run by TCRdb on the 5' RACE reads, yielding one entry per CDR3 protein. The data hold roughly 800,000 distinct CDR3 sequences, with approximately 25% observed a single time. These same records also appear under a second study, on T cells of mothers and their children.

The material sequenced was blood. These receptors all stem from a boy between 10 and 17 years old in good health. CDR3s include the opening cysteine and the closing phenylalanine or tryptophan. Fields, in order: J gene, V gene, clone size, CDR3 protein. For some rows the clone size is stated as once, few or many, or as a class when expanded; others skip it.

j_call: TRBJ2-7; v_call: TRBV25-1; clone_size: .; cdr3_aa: CASSKDLSSFEQYF
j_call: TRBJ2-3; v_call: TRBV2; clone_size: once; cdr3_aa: CASSPLAGGPSVTDTQYF
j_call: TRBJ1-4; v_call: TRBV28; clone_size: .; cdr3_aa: CASSQDKAGISEKLFF
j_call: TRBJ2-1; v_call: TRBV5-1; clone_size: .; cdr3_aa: CASSSGLTGKVYNEQFF
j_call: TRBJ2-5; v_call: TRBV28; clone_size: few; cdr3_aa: CASGKLAETQETQYF
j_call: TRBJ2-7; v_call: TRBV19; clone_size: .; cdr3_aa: CASSTAGDSYEQYF
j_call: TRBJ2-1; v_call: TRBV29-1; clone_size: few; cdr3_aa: CSVVPSGKNEQFF
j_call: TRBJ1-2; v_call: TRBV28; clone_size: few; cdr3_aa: CASSLAKLFYTF
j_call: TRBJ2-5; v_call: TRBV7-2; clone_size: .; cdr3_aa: CASRLAGLGETQYF
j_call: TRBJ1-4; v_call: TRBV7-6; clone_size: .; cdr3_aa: CASSLLLSNEKLFF
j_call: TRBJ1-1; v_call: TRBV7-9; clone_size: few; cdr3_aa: CASSPIQKAFF
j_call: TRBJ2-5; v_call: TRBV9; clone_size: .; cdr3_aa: CASSVVPGMRETQYF
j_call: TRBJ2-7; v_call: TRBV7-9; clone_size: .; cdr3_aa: CASRLKGDYEQYF
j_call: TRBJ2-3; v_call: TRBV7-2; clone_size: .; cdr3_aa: CASSPQGVGPGTQYF
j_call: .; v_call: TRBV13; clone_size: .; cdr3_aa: CASSLGLVSLPTEQFF
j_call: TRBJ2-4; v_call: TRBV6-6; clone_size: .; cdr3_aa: CASSKRLALAKNIQYF
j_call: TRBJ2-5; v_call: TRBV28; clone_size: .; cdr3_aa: CASSLAPPQETQYF
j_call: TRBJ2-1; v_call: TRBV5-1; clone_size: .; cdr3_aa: CASSLAGQPSNEQFF
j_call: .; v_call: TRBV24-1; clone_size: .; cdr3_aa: CATRDPNTYEQYF
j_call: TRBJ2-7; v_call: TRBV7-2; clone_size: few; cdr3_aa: CASSLRGGSLYEQYF
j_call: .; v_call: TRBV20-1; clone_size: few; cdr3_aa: CSARTGTLYNEQFF
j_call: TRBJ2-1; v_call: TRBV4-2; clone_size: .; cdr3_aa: CASMVGGKINEQFF
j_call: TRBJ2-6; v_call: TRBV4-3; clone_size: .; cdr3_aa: CASSQDSGTGGANVLTF
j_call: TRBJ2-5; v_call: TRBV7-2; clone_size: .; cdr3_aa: CAGSQTGVETQYF
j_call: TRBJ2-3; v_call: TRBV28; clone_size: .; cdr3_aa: CASSSPATDTQYF
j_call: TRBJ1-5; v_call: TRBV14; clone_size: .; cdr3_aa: CASSQGYDRRPNQPQHF
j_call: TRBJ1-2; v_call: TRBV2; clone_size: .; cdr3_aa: CASRAPLSHGYTF
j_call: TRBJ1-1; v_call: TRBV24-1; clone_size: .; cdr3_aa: CATSRGTEAFF
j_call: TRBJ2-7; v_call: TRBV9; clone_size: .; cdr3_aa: CASSVLGLAGSEQYF
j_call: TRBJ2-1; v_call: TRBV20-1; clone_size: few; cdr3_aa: CSARDRAAYNEQFF
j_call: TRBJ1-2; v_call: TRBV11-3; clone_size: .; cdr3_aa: CASSYSSVDYGYTF
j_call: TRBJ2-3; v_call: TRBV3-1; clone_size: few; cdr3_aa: CASSQETGEDTQYF
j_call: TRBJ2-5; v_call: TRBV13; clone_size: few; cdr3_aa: CASSHHPPESETQYF
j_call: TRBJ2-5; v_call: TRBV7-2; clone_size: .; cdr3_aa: CASSPEGLGTQYF
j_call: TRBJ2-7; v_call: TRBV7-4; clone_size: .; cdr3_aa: CASSLNGRFHEQYF
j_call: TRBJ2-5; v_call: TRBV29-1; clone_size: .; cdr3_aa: CSSWKPALGGQETQYF
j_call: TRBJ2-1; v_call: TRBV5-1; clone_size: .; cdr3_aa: CASSKGLAGGTYNEQFF
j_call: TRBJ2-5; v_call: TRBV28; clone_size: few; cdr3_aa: CASSSRETSLETQYF
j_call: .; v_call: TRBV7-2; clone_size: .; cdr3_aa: CASSLRQTRYEQYF
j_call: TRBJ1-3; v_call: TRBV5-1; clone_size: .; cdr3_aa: CASGSGGPGTTIYF
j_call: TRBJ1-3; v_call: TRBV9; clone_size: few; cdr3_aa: CASSGGSGNTIYF
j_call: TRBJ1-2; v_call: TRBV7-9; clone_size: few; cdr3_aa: CASSFMGGYTF
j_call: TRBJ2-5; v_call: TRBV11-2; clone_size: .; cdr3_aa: CASSARTGEETQYF
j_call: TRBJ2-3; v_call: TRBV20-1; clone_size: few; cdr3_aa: CSASTATDTQYF
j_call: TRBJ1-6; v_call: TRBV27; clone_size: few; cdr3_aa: CASAPGTSFSPLHF
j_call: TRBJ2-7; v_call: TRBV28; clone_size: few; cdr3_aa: CASSFSVAAPKYEQYF
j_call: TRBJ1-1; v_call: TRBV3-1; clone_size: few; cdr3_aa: CASSHSSPEAFF
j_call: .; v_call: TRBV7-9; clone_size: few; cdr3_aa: CASSPRTGTSGQETQYF
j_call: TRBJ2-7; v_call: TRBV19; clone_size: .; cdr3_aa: CASSINRPPYEQYF
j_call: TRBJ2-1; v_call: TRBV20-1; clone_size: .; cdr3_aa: CSALSSGYNEQFF
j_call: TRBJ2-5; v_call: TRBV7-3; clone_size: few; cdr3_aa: CASSLNIKETQYF
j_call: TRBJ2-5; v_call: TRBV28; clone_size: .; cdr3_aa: CASSTIGEQYF
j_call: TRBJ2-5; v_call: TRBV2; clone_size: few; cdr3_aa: CASSESEPGLDF
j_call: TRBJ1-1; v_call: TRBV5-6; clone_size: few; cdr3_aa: CASSNPGEAFF
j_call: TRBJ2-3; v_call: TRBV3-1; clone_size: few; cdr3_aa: CASSQELRWTDTQYF
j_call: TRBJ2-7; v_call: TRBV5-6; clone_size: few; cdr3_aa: CASSLGLALGYEQYF
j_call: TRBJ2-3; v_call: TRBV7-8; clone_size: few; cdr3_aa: CASNAGGHTDTQYF
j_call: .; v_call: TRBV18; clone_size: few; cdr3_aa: CASSPNRDNYEQYF
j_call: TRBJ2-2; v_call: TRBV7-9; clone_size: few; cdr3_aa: CASSLGLRGSYTGELFF